This T cell receptor beta chain was captured by sequencing in a study of cytomegalovirus exposure and HLA in healthy donors. Germline lookup yields CDR1 DFQATT and CDR2 SNEGSKA (reference sequence). The V segment lost 4 bases and the J segment 8 bases; nucleotides outside the gene matches: 4. The CDR3 extends over 11 amino acids. PCR used 60 Vbeta primers and 13 Jbeta primers. The protocol was immunoSEQ multiplex PCR, while the TCRdb copy is restricted to in-frame clones and leaves out a portion. The sample lists about 190,000 clones; over 80% were seen once. About this clone: The antigen is unknown.

Study observations and caveats: Researchers reported in a later analysis that common viral pathogens appeared linked to several top clusters. Rates of TCR association differed by HLA locus in a later analysis, with DRB1 highest and HLA-C lowest. Donors were assumed by presence/absence analyses to have roughly uniform sequencing depth.

This TCR was sampled from a boy aged 2 to 10 in good health and CMV-seronegative. Sequenced sample: PBMCs. The V gene is TRBV20-1, the J gene TRBJ1-2; 7 bases are shared with TRBD1. CDR3 nucleotides: TGCAGTGCTACCCAGGGGGAGGGCTACACCTTC. Amino acid sequence: CSATQGEGYTF.